Here is one TCR beta chain with its context. The CDR3 is 13 amino acids. With V trimmed by 0 bases and J by 12 bases, 10 bases remained unmatched. Germline assignment: CDR1 GTSNPN and CDR2 SVGIG (reference sequence). This sample stems from a study of blood T cell repertoires in COVID-19. About the research overall: The United States, Italy and Spain supplied acute and convalescent COVID-19 samples. Nucleic acid was either cDNA or gDNA, and it came from T cells, B-cell-depleted T cells, or PBMCs.

Per the original methods: Amplification with reference gene primers provided the estimates of nucleated cell counts. The repertoire was sequenced with immunoSEQ multiplex PCR; TCRdb's copy has only in-frame clones and lacks some. V, J and clone size are those of that table, while D and trimming were read from the DNA. The repertoire includes about 310,000 clones, approximately 87% of them detected once, and around 7.8% sits in the top ten. Sample: peripheral blood. The chain employs TRBV30 and TRBJ2-7, with 8 positions matching TRBD1. The sequence derives from a woman between 50 and 59 years old who had recovered from COVID-19. The CDR3 loop is CAWSVKAGGYLYF. In DNA form, the CDR3 reads TGTGCCTGGAGTGTTAAGGCAGGGGGCTATCTGTACTTC.